Shown below are 8 T cell receptor beta chains from a single sample sequenced in a study of Graves' ophthalmopathy and Graves' hyperthyroidism. Amplification of the TCR beta CDR3 regions used RNA transcripts (as template). First-round RT-PCR with HTBI primers preceded a second-round multiplex PCR. TCRdb re-called the multiplex PCR reads through MiXCR, storing one row per CDR3 protein. Of tens of thousands of distinct CDR3 sequences listed, roughly half are singletons. Sequencing was carried out using peripheral blood. The receptors come from an adult woman with Graves' ophthalmopathy.

The CDR3 sequence: CASGRLNQPQHF. In DNA form, the CDR3 reads TGTGCCAGCGGTCGGTTGAATCAGCCCCAGCATTTT. The chain recombines TRBV28 with TRBJ1-5; D not certain. The germline CDR1 and CDR2 sequences are MDHEN and SYDVKM. V was pared by 8 bases and J by 4 bases, with 9 bases between. The CDR3 spans 12 residues.

With regard to this clonotype: A read error may produce the germline difference seen at one junction end. V and J are TRBV7-2 and TRBJ2-1, with TRBD1 matching 12 bases. This CDR3 has 16 residues. From germline, CDR1 is SGHTA and CDR2 FQGNSA. The CDR3 is CASSPGTGGLYNGQLF. The CDR3, as DNA: TGTGCCAGCAGCCCTGGGACAGGGGGCCTCTACAATGGGCAGCTCTTC.

At least ten counts were recorded for this clonotype. The V gene is TRBV20-1, the J gene TRBJ1-5; the D is unclear. V dropped 6 bases and J dropped 3 bases, with 12 bases sitting between them. The CDR3 extends over 13 amino acids. Germline assignment: CDR1 DFQATT and CDR2 SNEGSKA (reference sequence). Written as DNA, the CDR3 is TGCAGTGCCGAGGAGGCGGCCAATCAGCCCCAGCATTTT. It translates to CSAEEAANQPQHF.

This clonotype rates as medium-sized. This chain joins TRBV29-1 and TRBJ1-1; no clear D. Trimming pared 4 bases from V and 1 base from J, leaving 13 bases between. This CDR3 region has 14 residues. Germline CDR1 is SQVTM and CDR2 is ANQGSEA. The CDR3 nucleotides read TGCAGCGTTGTCGGGGATCGGACGAACACTGAAGCTTTCTTT. This gives the protein CSVVGDRTNTEAFF.

At least ten counts were recorded for this clonotype. The chain links TRBV12-3 or TRBV12-4 to TRBJ2-1, with a weak D call TRBD1 (5 bases). Trimming left V 2 bases short and J 9 bases short, with 11 bases between. The CDR3 is made up of 13 amino acids. Here the CDR3 DNA reads TGTGCCAGCAGTTTACAGGGTTTTGGTGAGCAGTTCTTC. It codes for CASSLQGFGEQFF.

This chain links TRBV28 with TRBJ2-5; TRBD1 is a possible D gene (5 bases). The CDR3 is made up of 15 amino acids. The V end lost 7 bases, the J end lost 2 bases, and 17 bases lay between the germline ends. Germline V gene lookup returns CDR1 MDHEN and CDR2 SYDVKM. The CDR3 nucleotides are TGTGCCAGCACCTCGGACAACTACGAGCAAGAGACCCAGTACTTC. This codes for CASTSDNYEQETQYF.

Concerning this clonotype itself: Without the conserved terminal phenylalanine or tryptophan, this CDR3 likely stems from a read error. This chain links TRBV19 with TRBJ1-1; D perhaps matches TRBD1 (5 bases). The CDR3 spans 14 residues. V was cut by 4 bases and J by 1 base, with 10 bases left in between. Germline CDR1 is LNHDA and CDR2 is SQIVND (reference sequence). CDR3 sequence (DNA): TGTGCCAGTAGTAGGGACGGGGCGAACACTGAAGCTTTCTTA. This codes for CASSRDGANTEAFL.

This clonotype is medium-sized by share. This chain connects TRBV7-2 to TRBJ2-5, with 8 bases aligning to TRBD1. Trimming removed 6 bases from V and 3 bases from J; junction bases left unmatched: 6. Germline V gene data show CDR1 as SGHTA and CDR2 as FQGNSA. CDR3 length equals 14 residues. CDR3 nucleotide sequence: TGTGCCAGCAGTAAGGACAGGGATGAAGAGACCCAGTACTTC. Protein sequence: CASSKDRDEETQYF.